This entry lists 17 T cell receptor beta chains sequenced from one sample in a study of blood T cell repertoires in COVID-19 (dated by TCRdb to the early 2020s). Libraries were constructed by the immunoSEQ multiplex PCR assay. In TCRdb, the immuneACCESS table is reduced to in-frame sequences with V and J assigned. These tables do not hold every clone; where another copy was compared, an unresolved V gene accounts for under half, and the others remain unexplained. The sample includes about 210,000 clones, with about 85% observed a single time. The top ten clones comprise about 1.8% of the sample. The sequencing input was peripheral blood. These TCRs come from a man in his 70s with acute or convalescent COVID-19.

Written as DNA, the CDR3 is TGTGCCACCTCAATCGGGTCTAGCGGATACAATGAGCAGTTCTTC. Protein product: CATSIGSSGYNEQFF. This chain uses TRBV15 with TRBJ2-1, with 7 bases aligning to TRBD2. The CDR3 spans 15 residues. Germline CDR1 LNHNV, CDR2 YYDKDF (reference sequence). J lost 4 bases, V lost 8 bases, and 11 bases had no gene match.

V usage is TRBV6-1 and J usage is TRBJ1-1; 9 nucleotides line up with TRBD1. V lost 4 bases and J lost 1; bases outside the gene matches: 7. CDR1 and CDR2 (germline): MNHNS, SASEGT. This CDR3 spans 16 amino acids. The CDR3 region is CASSAHTGGGNTEAFF. CDR3 in DNA: TGTGCCAGCAGTGCGCACACAGGGGGCGGGAACACTGAAGCTTTCTTT.

This clone was observed once. The chain employs TRBV27 and TRBJ1-5; no clear D gene. The V gene's germline CDR1 is MNHEY and CDR2 SMNVEV (reference sequence). Trimming removed 7 bases at V and 9 bases at J, with 13 bases between. The CDR3 runs 12 residues. This CDR3 is CASTDPPGPQHF. The DNA for the CDR3 is TGTGCCAGCACTGATCCCCCGGGGCCCCAGCATTTT.

This clone was seen only a few times. The chain carries TRBV10-3 and TRBJ2-7; tentatively, D is TRBD1 (5 bases). V dropped 0 bases and J dropped 1 base, with 7 bases sitting between them. The length of the CDR3 is 14 residues. Germline V CDR1 and CDR2: ENHRY, SYGVKD. The CDR3 bases are TGTGCCATCAGTGAGTCCAGGGCTTCCTACGAGCAGTACTTC. Amino acids: CAISESRASYEQYF.

This chain connects TRBV6-2 or TRBV6-3 to TRBJ1-4; 9 bases align to TRBD1. The trim removed 5 bases at V and 8 bases at J, leaving 9 bases unmatched. CDR3 size: 15 residues. Germline values: CDR1 MNHEY, CDR2 SVGEGT. This CDR3 is CASSTSGTGNEKLFF. CDR3 nucleotides: TGTGCCAGCAGTACTTCCGGGACAGGGAACGAAAAACTGTTTTTT.

The rearrangement links TRBV28 to TRBJ2-2, with D perhaps matching TRBD1 (6 bases). CDR1 is MDHEN, CDR2 SYDVKM, per germline. The CDR3 spans 13 residues. Between the trimmed V and J ends, which lost 10 bases and 1 base, there was a span of 10 bases. The CDR3, as DNA: TGTGCCACCCCGGGACAGAACACCGGGGAGCTGTTTTTT. It translates to CATPGQNTGELFF.

The genes are TRBV5-1 and TRBJ2-1; 9 nucleotides line up with TRBD1. The J segment lost 2 bases and the V segment lost 0 bases, leaving 0 bases of the junction unmatched. The CDR3 contains 15 residues. The germline CDR1 and CDR2 sequences are SGHRS and YFSETQ. The CDR3 bases are TGCGCCAGCAGCTTGGGGACAGGGGCCTACAATGAGCAGTTCTTC. Its protein is CASSLGTGAYNEQFF.

The chain links TRBV7-6 to TRBJ2-3; TRBD2 matches 12 bases. The V and J ends lost 5 bases and 6 bases, in that order; junction bases with no gene match: 3. From germline, CDR1 is SGHVS and CDR2 FNYEAQ. This CDR3 has 14 amino acids. The CDR3 reads CASSQGTSGDTQYF. The CDR3 DNA is TGTGCCAGCAGCCAAGGGACTAGCGGGGATACGCAGTATTTT.

V usage is TRBV30 and J usage is TRBJ2-3; 9 bases fit TRBD2. The V gene's germline CDR1 is GTSNPN and CDR2 SVGIG (reference sequence). CDR3 length: 14 amino acids. After removal of 5 bases from V and 7 bases from J, the junction contained 10 bases not matched to a gene. CDR3 amino acids: CAWGLGGRGNTQYF. The CDR3, as DNA: TGTGCCTGGGGTCTTGGCGGGAGGGGAAATACGCAGTATTTT.

The chain employs TRBV5-4 and TRBJ2-7, with TRBD1 matching over 11 bases. The germline V gene has CDR1 SGHNT and CDR2 YYREEE (reference sequence). The junction had 5 bases not matched to a gene; V was cut back by 2 bases and J by 4 bases. The length of the CDR3 is 15 residues. The CDR3 nucleotides read TGTGCCAGCAGCTTAGGACAGGGGGCCCGTTACGAGCAGTACTTC. It translates to CASSLGQGARYEQYF.

This chain joins TRBV28 and TRBJ1-2, with 8 bases identical to TRBD1. The CDR3 runs to 16 residues. Germline CDR1 is MDHEN and CDR2 is SYDVKM. Trimming took 6 bases from V and 4 from J; bases not matched to a gene: 13. In nucleotides, the CDR3 is TGTGCCAGCAGGAGACAGGGGTCGGTACGGATCTATGGCTACACCTTC. Residues: CASRRQGSVRIYGYTF.

The chain recombines TRBV7-8 with TRBJ2-6, with D tentatively TRBD1 (6 bases). This CDR3 has 17 amino acids. CDR1 and CDR2 (germline): SGHVS, FQNEAQ. The V end was cut by 3 bases, the J end by 0 bases, with 12 bases between. For the CDR3, the DNA is TGTGCCAGCAGCTTGGGACAACTAAACTCTGGGGCCAACGTCCTGACTTTC. It translates to CASSLGQLNSGANVLTF. Supplemented by reference TRBV7-8 and TRBJ2-6, the full variable domain reads GAGVSQSPRYKVAKRGQDVALRCDPISGHVSLFWYQQALGQGPEFLTYFQNEAQLDKSGLPSDRFFAERPEGSVSTLKIQRTQQEDSAVYLCASSLGQLNSGANVLTFGAGSRLTVL.

V is TRBV2 and J is TRBJ2-7, with TRBD2 identical over 9 bases. The CDR3 is 15 residues long. Per the germline V gene, CDR1 is SNHLY and CDR2 is FYNNEI. V was pared by 5 bases and J by 1 base, with 6 bases of the junction left unmatched. In DNA, the CDR3 is TGTGCCAGCAGTTCTGCTAGCGGGGTTTCCTACGAGCAGTACTTC. It translates to CASSSASGVSYEQYF.

This chain links TRBV11-2 with TRBJ2-7, with 13 bases fitting TRBD2. The V gene end was trimmed by 5 bases and the J gene end by 1 base; junction bases not matched to a gene: 5. CDR1 and CDR2 (germline): SGHAT, FQNNGV. CDR3 length: 16 amino acids. The CDR3 DNA reads as TGTGCCAGCAGCCCCCAACTAGCGGGAGGGTCCTACGAGCAGTACTTC. Translated: CASSPQLAGGSYEQYF.

CDR3 sequence: CASSDDRVGRADTQYF. The CDR3 DNA reads TGTGCCAGCAGCGACGACAGGGTTGGAAGGGCAGATACGCAGTATTTT. The J gene is TRBJ2-3, the V gene TRBV9, with TRBD1 identical over 7 bases. Germline V gene data show CDR1 as SGDLS and CDR2 as YYNGEE. This CDR3 has 16 amino acids. V trimming: 3 bases; J trimming: 4 bases; junction bases outside the gene matches: 11.

The V call is TRBV28, the J call TRBJ1-2; 9 bases align to TRBD1. V was pared by 7 bases and J by 7 bases, with 10 bases of the junction left unmatched. Germline CDR1 MDHEN, CDR2 SYDVKM. This CDR3 is built from 14 residues. CDR3 in amino acids: CASTPLQGAGGYTF. DNA for the CDR3: TGTGCCAGCACCCCATTACAGGGGGCCGGTGGCTACACCTTC.

This clone was counted between two and nine times. This chain uses TRBV7-2 with TRBJ1-5; 9 positions match TRBD1. Per the germline V gene, CDR1 is SGHTA and CDR2 is FQGNSA. J was trimmed by 4 bases and V by 3 bases; bases with no gene match: 4. This CDR3 has 15 amino acids. The CDR3 region is CASSLGQGPNQPQHF. The CDR3 DNA reads as TGTGCCAGCAGCTTGGGACAGGGCCCGAATCAGCCCCAGCATTTT. The full variable domain, its missing parts supplied by reference TRBV7-2 and TRBJ1-5, is GAGVSQSPSNKVTEKGKDVELRCDPISGHTALYWYRQSLGQGLEFLIYFQGNSAPDKSGLPSDRFSAERTGGSVSTLTIQRTQQEDSAVYLCASSLGQGPNQPQHFGDGTRLSIL.